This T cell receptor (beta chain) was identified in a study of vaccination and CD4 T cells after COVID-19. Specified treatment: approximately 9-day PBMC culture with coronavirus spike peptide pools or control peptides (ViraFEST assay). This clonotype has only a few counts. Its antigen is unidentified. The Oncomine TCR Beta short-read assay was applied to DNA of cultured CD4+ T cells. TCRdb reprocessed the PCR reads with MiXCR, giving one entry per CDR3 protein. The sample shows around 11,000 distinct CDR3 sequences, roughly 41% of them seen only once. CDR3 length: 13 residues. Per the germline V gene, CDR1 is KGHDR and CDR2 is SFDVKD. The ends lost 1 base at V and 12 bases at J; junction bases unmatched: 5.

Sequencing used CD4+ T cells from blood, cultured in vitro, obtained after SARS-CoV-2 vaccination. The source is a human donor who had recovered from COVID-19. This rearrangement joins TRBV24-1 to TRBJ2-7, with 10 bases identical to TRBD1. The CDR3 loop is CATSDFRTGGLYF. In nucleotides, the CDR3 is TGTGCCACCAGTGATTTTCGGACAGGGGGGCTGTACTTC.